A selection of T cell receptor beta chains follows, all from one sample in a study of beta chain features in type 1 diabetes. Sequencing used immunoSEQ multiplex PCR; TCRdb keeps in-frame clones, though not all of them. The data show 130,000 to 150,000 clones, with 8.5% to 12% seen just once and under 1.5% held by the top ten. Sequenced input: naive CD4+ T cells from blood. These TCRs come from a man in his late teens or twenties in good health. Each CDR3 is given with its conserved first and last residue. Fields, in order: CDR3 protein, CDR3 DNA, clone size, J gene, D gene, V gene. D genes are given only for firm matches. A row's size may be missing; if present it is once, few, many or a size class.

CASTLGQGRRWDTQYF,TGTGCCAGTACCCTCGGACAGGGCCGGCGATGGGATACGCAGTATTTT,-,TRBJ2-3,TRBD1,TRBV19
CASSEAGQGRSPLHF,TGTGCCAGCAGTGAAGCGGGACAGGGTCGTTCACCCCTCCACTTT,-,TRBJ1-6,TRBD1,TRBV6-1
CASSLATLTDTQYF,TGCGCCAGCAGCTTGGCGACTCTCACAGATACGCAGTATTTT,many,TRBJ2-3,-,TRBV5-1
CASSLVSNEQYF,TGCGCCAGCAGCTTGGTTAGCAACGAGCAGTACTTC,few,TRBJ2-7,-,TRBV5-1
CSGRSQGVFEQFF,TGCAGCGGCCGATCACAGGGCGTCTTTGAGCAGTTCTTC,-,TRBJ2-1,-,TRBV29-1
CASSLDRGSNQPQHF,TGTGCCAGCAGTTTGGACAGGGGCTCTAATCAGCCCCAGCATTTT,-,TRBJ1-5,TRBD1,TRBV28
CASRTGRPGTLHF,TGCGCCAGCAGGACTGGACGCCCCGGGACCCTCCACTTT,-,TRBJ1-6,-,TRBV5-1
CATGTREEIGYTF,TGTGCCACCGGAACCCGGGAGGAAATAGGCTACACCTTC,-,TRBJ1-2,-,TRBV6-6
CAWSQHGGRSFAANVLTF,TGTGCCTGGAGCCAACACGGTGGCAGGTCCTTTGCGGCCAACGTCCTGACTTTC,-,TRBJ2-6,-,TRBV30
CASSQGMGGRANEQFF,TGCGCCAGCAGCCAAGGCATGGGTGGCAGGGCCAATGAGCAGTTCTTC,many,TRBJ2-1,-,TRBV4-3
CAWSSGRPNYGYTF,TGTGCCTGGAGTAGTGGCCGTCCTAACTATGGCTACACCTTC,few,TRBJ1-2,-,TRBV30
CASSTQGQGDETQYF,TGTGCCAGTAGTACCCAGGGACAGGGGGACGAGACCCAGTACTTC,-,TRBJ2-5,TRBD1,TRBV19
CAISAPSGDRVRSPLHF,TGTGCCATCAGTGCCCCCTCGGGGGACAGGGTTAGGTCACCCCTCCACTTT,-,TRBJ1-6,TRBD1,TRBV6-1
CAISDLGLQWGYTF,TGTGCCATCAGTGATCTGGGGCTCCAATGGGGCTACACCTTC,few,TRBJ1-2,-,TRBV10-3
CASSLRLAGASPLHF,TGTGCCAGCAGCCTAAGACTGGCCGGAGCTTCACCCCTCCACTTT,many,TRBJ1-6,-,TRBV13
CASSSRIRDSHNEQFF,TGTGCCAGCAGTTCAAGAATCCGGGACAGCCACAATGAGCAGTTCTTC,few,TRBJ2-1,TRBD1,TRBV27
CASSRLGLGGETQYF,TGTGCCAGCAGTCGGCTGGGACTGGGCGGGGAGACCCAGTACTTC,few,TRBJ2-5,-,TRBV28
CSVVGLAKNIQYF,TGCAGCGTTGTTGGGCTAGCCAAAAACATTCAGTACTTC,-,TRBJ2-4,-,TRBV29-1